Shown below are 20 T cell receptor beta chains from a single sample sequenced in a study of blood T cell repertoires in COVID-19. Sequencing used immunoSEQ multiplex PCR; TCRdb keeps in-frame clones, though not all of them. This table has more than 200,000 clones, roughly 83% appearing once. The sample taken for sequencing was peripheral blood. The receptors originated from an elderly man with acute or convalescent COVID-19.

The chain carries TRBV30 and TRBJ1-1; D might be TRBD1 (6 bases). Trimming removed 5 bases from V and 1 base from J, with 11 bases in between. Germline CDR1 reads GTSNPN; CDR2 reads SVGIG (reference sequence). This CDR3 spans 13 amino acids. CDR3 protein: CAWGRQANTEAFF. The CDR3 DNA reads TGTGCCTGGGGTAGACAGGCGAACACTGAAGCTTTCTTT.

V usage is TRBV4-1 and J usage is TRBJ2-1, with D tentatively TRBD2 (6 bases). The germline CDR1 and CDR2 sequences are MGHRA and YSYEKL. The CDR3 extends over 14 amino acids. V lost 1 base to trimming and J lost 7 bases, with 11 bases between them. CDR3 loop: CASSQGRVRNEQFF. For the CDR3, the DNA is TGCGCCAGCAGCCAAGGGAGGGTTAGAAATGAGCAGTTCTTC.

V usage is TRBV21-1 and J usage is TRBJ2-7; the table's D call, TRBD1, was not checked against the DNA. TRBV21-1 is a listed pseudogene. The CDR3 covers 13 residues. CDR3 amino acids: CASSKRGRYEQYF. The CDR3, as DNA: TGTGCCAGCAGCAAAAGGGGCCGCTACGAGCAGTACTTC.

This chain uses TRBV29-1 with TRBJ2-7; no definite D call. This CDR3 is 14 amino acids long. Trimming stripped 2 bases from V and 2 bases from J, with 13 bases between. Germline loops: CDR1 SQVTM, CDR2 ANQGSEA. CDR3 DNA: TGCAGCGTTGAATCCCGAGGCCCACCCTACGAGCAGTACTTC. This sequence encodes CSVESRGPPYEQYF.

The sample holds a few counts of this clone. CDR3 sequence (DNA): TGTGCCAGCAGCGCCCCGACAGGCCATAATTCACCCCTCCACTTT. It yields the protein CASSAPTGHNSPLHF. The V and J genes are TRBV28 and TRBJ1-6; D may be TRBD1 (6 bases). The germline gives CDR1 MDHEN, CDR2 SYDVKM. The CDR3 consists of 15 residues. The V end was cut by 6 bases, the J end by 5 bases, with 14 bases between.

The CDR3 DNA reads as TGTGCCAGCAGCCGCGGGACAGCCACCTCCAATCAGCCCCAGCATTTT. This translates into CASSRGTATSNQPQHF. The chain recombines TRBV3-1 (or the pseudogene TRBV3-2) with TRBJ1-5; 7 bases are shared with TRBD1. With V trimmed by 4 bases and J by 3 bases, 9 bases remained unmatched. The germline V gene encodes CDR1 LGHDT and CDR2 YNNKEL (reference sequence). The CDR3 spans 16 residues.

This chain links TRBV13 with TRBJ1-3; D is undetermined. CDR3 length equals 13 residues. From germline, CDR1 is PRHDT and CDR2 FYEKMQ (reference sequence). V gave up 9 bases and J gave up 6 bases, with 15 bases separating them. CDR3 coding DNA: TGTGCCAGTACTCGAGACCGGGTAAACACCATATATTTT. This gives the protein CASTRDRVNTIYF.

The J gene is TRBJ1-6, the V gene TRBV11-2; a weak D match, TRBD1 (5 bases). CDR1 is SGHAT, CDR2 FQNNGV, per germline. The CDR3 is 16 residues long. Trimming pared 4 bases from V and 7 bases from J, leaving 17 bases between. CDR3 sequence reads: CASSSSGGPLNSPLHF. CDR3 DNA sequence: TGTGCCAGCAGCTCCTCCGGGGGACCCTTGAATTCACCCCTCCACTTT.

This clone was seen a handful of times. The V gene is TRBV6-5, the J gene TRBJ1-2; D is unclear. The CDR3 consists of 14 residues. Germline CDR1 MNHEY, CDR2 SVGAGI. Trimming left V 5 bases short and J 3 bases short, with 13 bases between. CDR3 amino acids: CASSLRGGYYGYTF. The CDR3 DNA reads TGTGCCAGCAGTCTCAGAGGAGGGTACTATGGCTACACCTTC.

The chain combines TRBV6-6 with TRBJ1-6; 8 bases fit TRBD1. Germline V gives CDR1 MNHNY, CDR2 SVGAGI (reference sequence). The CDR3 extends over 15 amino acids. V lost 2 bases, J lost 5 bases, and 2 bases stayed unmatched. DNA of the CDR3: TGTGCCAGCAGTTACCTACAGGGGGATAATTCACCCCTCCACTTT. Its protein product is CASSYLQGDNSPLHF.

This chain's CDR3 is CASSRQGMVATEAFF. The CDR3, as DNA: TGTGCCAGCAGTCGACAGGGTATGGTTGCCACTGAAGCTTTCTTT. The genes are TRBV5-5 and TRBJ1-1; TRBD1 aligns across 7 bases. The CDR3 is 15 residues long. Germline V lookup: CDR1 SGHKS, CDR2 YYEKEE (reference sequence). The ends lost 5 bases at V and 4 bases at J; junction bases unmatched: 11.

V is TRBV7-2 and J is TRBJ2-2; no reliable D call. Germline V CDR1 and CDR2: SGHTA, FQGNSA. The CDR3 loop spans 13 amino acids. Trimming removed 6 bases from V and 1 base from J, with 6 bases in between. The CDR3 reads CASRRMNTGELFF. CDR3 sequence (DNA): TGTGCCAGCAGGCGCATGAACACCGGGGAGCTGTTTTTT. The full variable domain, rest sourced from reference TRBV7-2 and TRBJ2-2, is GAGVSQSPSNKVTEKGKDVELRCDPISGHTALYWYRQSLGQGLEFLIYFQGNSAPDKSGLPSDRFSAERTGGSVSTLTIQRTQQEDSAVYLCASRRMNTGELFFGEGSRLTVL.

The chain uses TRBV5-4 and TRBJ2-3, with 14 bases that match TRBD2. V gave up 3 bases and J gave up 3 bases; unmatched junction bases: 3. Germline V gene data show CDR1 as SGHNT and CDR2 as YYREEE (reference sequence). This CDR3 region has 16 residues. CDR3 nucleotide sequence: TGTGCCAGCAGCTCCGGGACTAGCGGGGGTACAGATACGCAGTATTTT. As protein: CASSSGTSGGTDTQYF.

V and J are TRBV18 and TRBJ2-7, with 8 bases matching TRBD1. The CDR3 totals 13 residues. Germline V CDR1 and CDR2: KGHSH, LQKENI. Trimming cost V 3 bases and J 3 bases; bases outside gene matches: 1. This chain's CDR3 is CASSPGQDYEQYF. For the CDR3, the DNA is TGTGCCAGCTCACCGGGACAGGACTACGAGCAGTACTTC.

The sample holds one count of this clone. The CDR3 region is CASSDRGFNQPQHF. DNA for the CDR3: TGTGCCAGCAGTGACAGGGGGTTCAATCAGCCCCAGCATTTT. The chain uses TRBV6-1 and TRBJ1-5; 7 positions agree with TRBD1. CDR3 length: 14 amino acids. The trim removed 3 bases at V and 3 bases at J, leaving 2 bases unmatched. Germline lookup yields CDR1 MNHNS and CDR2 SASEGT.

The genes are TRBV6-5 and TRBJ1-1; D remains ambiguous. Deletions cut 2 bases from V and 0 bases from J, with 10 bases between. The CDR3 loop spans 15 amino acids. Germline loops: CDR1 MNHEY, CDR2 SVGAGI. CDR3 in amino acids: CASSYVGRMNTEAFF. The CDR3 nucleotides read TGTGCCAGCAGTTACGTGGGCAGGATGAACACTGAAGCTTTCTTT.

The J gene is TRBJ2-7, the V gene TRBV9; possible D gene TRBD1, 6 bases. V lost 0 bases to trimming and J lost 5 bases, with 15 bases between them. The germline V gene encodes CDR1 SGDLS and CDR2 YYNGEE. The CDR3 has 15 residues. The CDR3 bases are TGTGCCAGCAGCGTAGCTCCAGACAGGTGGGACGAGCAGTACTTC. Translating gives CASSVAPDRWDEQYF.

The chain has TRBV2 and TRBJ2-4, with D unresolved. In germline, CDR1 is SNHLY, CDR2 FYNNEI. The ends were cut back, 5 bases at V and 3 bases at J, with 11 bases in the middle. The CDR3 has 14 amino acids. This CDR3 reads CASSPRQVKNIQYF. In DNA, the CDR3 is TGTGCCAGCAGTCCTCGACAAGTCAAAAACATTCAGTACTTC.

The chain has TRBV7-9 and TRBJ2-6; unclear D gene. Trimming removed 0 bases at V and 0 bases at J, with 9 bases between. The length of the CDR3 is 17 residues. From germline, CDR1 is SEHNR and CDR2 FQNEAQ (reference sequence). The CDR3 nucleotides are TGTGCCAGCAGCTTAGCGAGACAATTCTCTGGGGCCAACGTCCTGACTTTC. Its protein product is CASSLARQFSGANVLTF.

CDR3: CASSLVRDGRQGYTF. The CDR3 nucleotides read TGCGCCAGCAGCTTGGTTAGAGACGGCCGACAGGGCTACACCTTC. The rearrangement uses TRBV5-1 and TRBJ1-2, with D possibly matching TRBD1 (5 bases). The CDR3 consists of 15 residues. Germline V gene sequence: CDR1 SGHRS, CDR2 YFSETQ. V lost 0 bases and J lost 8, with 17 bases in between.